Sequencing of this T cell receptor beta chain was carried out in a study of CD8 T cells in ankylosing spondylitis (dated by TCRdb to 2016 to 2017). Regarding the complete study: T cell receptor beta repertoires were profiled in healthy donors and ankylosing spondylitis patients so that disease-linked TCR variants could be found. In total, the full study cohort was made up of nearly 110 healthy donors and 25 ankylosing spondylitis patients. Peripheral blood was sampled, and synovial fluid was also collected from ankylosing spondylitis patients.

Of note for this clonotype: What antigen it recognizes has not been identified. It has no much larger one-base neighbor in the sample; base qualities were not kept.

The research as a whole found: A TCR beta motif of seven or eight highly homologous amino acid variants appeared characteristic of blood from ankylosing spondylitis patients. The disease-linked clones had a CD8+ phenotype and were found at relatively low frequencies in peripheral blood. According to the report, matched synovial fluid samples from ankylosing spondylitis patients were significantly enriched for the disease-linked clones. Some TCR beta motif variants had previously been reported in synovial fluid and blood of reactive arthritis patients, which suggested common disease-initiation mechanisms.

Here V drops 5 bases and J drops 12 bases, and the junction holds 10 bases not matched to any gene. CDR1 and CDR2 are read off the germline V gene as SGHAT and FQNNGV. The CDR3 has 15 amino acids, counting the end cysteine and phenylalanine. Of all the DNA, just the CDR3 is kept, 45 bases in frame from base 1. The run used an Illumina HiSeq 2500. Quantitative 5'-RACE with molecular barcodes was the method used to prepare the TCR beta libraries. The authors' pipeline ran thus. Disease-linked TCR variants were identified with a new computational method built on a probabilistic model of VDJ rearrangement. Starting from the raw public reads, TCRdb applied fastp trimming at Q25, assembled clones with MiXCR and retained in-frame beta chains. Rows merge per CDR3 protein into single entries with the most common DNA and genes. The V and J calls shown here were made by TCRdb, not taken from the authors' results. Within this sample are approximately 250,000 distinct CDR3 sequences, with 32% of them counted one time only. Of the sample, around 4% is held by the ten largest clones.

This sequence was found in a male donor with ankylosing spondylitis or in good health (not recorded which). Recombination joined TRBV11-2 with TRBJ2-1, with TRBD2 matching 13 junction bases. Sequenced input: blood, either unsorted or a sorted T cell fraction (not recorded which). The CDR3 region has the sequence CASSHTSGGAGVQFF. The DNA reads as follows: TGTGCCAGCAGCCATACTAGCGGGGGGGCCGGCGTGCAGTTCTTC.